The rows below give T cell receptor beta chains drawn from one sample of a study of blood T cell repertoires in COVID-19. Assay used: immunoSEQ multiplex PCR; TCRdb lists only in-frame clones, some missing. The sample yields roughly 240,000 clones, more than 65% seen once. The source material was peripheral blood. These TCRs come from a man aged 40-50 years who had recovered from COVID-19. The CDR3 runs from the conserved cysteine through the conserved F or W. A D gene is named only where the DNA matches it firmly. Expanded clones are given a class, and other clones once, few, many or no size at all.

abundance	v_gene	j_gene	d_gene	CDR3nt	CDR3aa
NA	TRBV4-1	TRBJ2-1	NA	TGCGCCAGCAGCCAAGATTACCAGGATGAGCAGTTCTTC	CASSQDYQDEQFF
NA	TRBV6-5	TRBJ1-1	TRBD1	TGTGCCAGCAGTACAGGGGGTGAAGCTTTCTTT	CASSTGGEAFF
NA	TRBV4-1	TRBJ2-7	TRBD1	TGCGCCAGCAGCCAAGTTGCGACAGGGAACGGCGAGCAGTACTTC	CASSQVATGNGEQYF
NA	TRBV6-5	TRBJ1-2	TRBD1	TGTGCCAGCAGTTACTCAACAGGGGGCGTCTATGGCTACACCTTC	CASSYSTGGVYGYTF
NA	TRBV5-4	TRBJ2-3	TRBD1	TGTGCCAGCAGGCAAGGGACAGGGGTTCCAGATACGCAGTATTTT	CASRQGTGVPDTQYF
NA	TRBV19	TRBJ1-5	TRBD1	TGTGCCAGTAGTATAGCAGGGGGGAGCAATCAGCCCCAGCATTTT	CASSIAGGSNQPQHF
few	TRBV3-1/TRBV3-2	TRBJ1-4	NA	TGTGCCAGCAGCCAAGCGGAGGTTTACAATGAAAAACTGTTTTTT	CASSQAEVYNEKLFF
NA	TRBV3-1/TRBV3-2	TRBJ2-3	NA	TGTGCCAGCAGCCCCGCCGGGATTGTAGGAGATACGCAGTATTTT	CASSPAGIVGDTQYF
NA	TRBV4-1	TRBJ2-5	TRBD2	TGCGCCAGCAGCCAAGGGACTAGCGGGGGATTTCAAGAGACCCAGTACTTC	CASSQGTSGGFQETQYF
NA	TRBV7-2	TRBJ2-1	TRBD2	TGTGCCAGCAGCTTCTCCCGGGAGGGGTCCTACAATGAGCAGTTCTTC	CASSFSREGSYNEQFF
NA	TRBV30	TRBJ2-2	NA	TGTGCCTGGAACGGGAACACCGGGGAGCTGTTTTTT	CAWNGNTGELFF
NA	TRBV5-1	TRBJ1-1	NA	TGCGCCAGCAGCTGGAGCCGGAACACTGAAGCTTTCTTT	CASSWSRNTEAFF
NA	TRBV7-9	TRBJ2-2	NA	TGTGCCGGTCGGCAGGGTAGCACCGGGGAGCTGTTTTTT	CAGRQGSTGELFF
NA	TRBV7-9	TRBJ1-4	TRBD1	TGTGCCAGCAGCCACCGACAGGGGGTCTATGAAAAACTGTTTTTT	CASSHRQGVYEKLFF
few	TRBV5-6	TRBJ1-2	NA	TGTGCCAGCACCGTTTCCCGTGGAGGAGGCTACACCTTC	CASTVSRGGGYTF
NA	TRBV30	TRBJ2-1	TRBD2	TGTGCCTGGAGTGGCGGAGCGGGATACAATGAGCAGTTCTTC	CAWSGGAGYNEQFF
NA	TRBV9	TRBJ1-4	NA	TGTGCCAGCAGCGTTGTAGGGAGTGGTGAAAAACTGTTTTTT	CASSVVGSGEKLFF
NA	TRBV5-1	TRBJ1-1	TRBD1	TGCGCCAGCAGCCTGACAGGGAGGCAGACTGAAGCTTTCTTT	CASSLTGRQTEAFF
NA	TRBV5-6	TRBJ2-7	TRBD1	TGTGCCAGCAGCACCGGGACAGGGGTAACCTACGAGCAGTACTTC	CASSTGTGVTYEQYF
NA	TRBV11-2	TRBJ2-7	NA	TGTGCCAGCAGCTTTCCCGCCCCCCCCCAGGGGCTGGACCCATACGAGCAGTACTTC	CASSFPAPPQGLDPYEQYF
NA	TRBV29-1	TRBJ2-1	TRBD1	TGCAGCGGGGGGACAGGAGGCTACAATGAGCAGTTCTTC	CSGGTGGYNEQFF
few	TRBV27	TRBJ2-7	TRBD1	TGTGCCAGCAGTCCCCGGGACAGGATCTCCTACGAGCAGTACTTC	CASSPRDRISYEQYF
NA	TRBV4-1	TRBJ2-3	NA	TGCGCCAGCAGCCAAGATGGGTCGAGGGGGGGACACACAGATACGCAGTATTTT	CASSQDGSRGGHTDTQYF
NA	TRBV2	TRBJ2-2	NA	TGTGCCAGCAGGGACCGGCGGGGAGCCGGGGAGCTGTTTTTT	CASRDRRGAGELFF
once	TRBV2	TRBJ1-5	NA	TGTGCCAGCCGGACAGATAGCAATCAGCCCCAGCATTTT	CASRTDSNQPQHF
NA	TRBV14	TRBJ2-3	NA	TGTGCCAGCAGCCAAGATGAGGGAGTCGAGGGTTATACGCAGTATTTT	CASSQDEGVEGYTQYF
NA	TRBV29-1	TRBJ1-1	TRBD1	TGCAGCGCTTCCCGACAGGGCTCGAACACTGAAGCTTTCTTT	CSASRQGSNTEAFF
NA	TRBV6-5	TRBJ1-5	TRBD1	TGTGCCAGCACCTCGGGACAGGGAAATCAGCCCCAGCATTTT	CASTSGQGNQPQHF